This is a list of T cell receptor beta chains from one sample in a study of cytomegalovirus exposure and HLA in healthy donors. TCRdb's table, derived via immunoSEQ multiplex PCR, lists solely in-frame clones and lacks some. The repertoire holds just over 150,000 clones, with around 84% as singletons. The material sequenced was PBMCs. These receptor sequences come from a woman aged 18-30 years in good health and CMV-seronegative. Both conserved end residues are part of each CDR3. A D gene is named only where the DNA matches it firmly. Size is omitted from some rows. Given values are once, few, many or a class for expanded clones.

v_gene: TRBV30; d_gene: NA; j_gene: TRBJ2-2; abundance: NA; CDR3aa: CAWGRGTGELFF; CDR3nt: TGTGCCTGGGGCCGCGGCACCGGGGAGCTGTTTTTT
v_gene: TRBV10-3; d_gene: TRBD1; j_gene: TRBJ2-7; abundance: NA; CDR3aa: CAISERDRGLYEQYF; CDR3nt: TGTGCCATCAGTGAACGGGACAGGGGGCTGTACGAGCAGTACTTC
v_gene: TRBV7-9; d_gene: NA; j_gene: TRBJ1-4; abundance: NA; CDR3aa: CASSPGFTNEKLFF; CDR3nt: TGTGCCAGCAGTCCAGGGTTTACTAATGAAAAACTGTTTTTT
v_gene: TRBV6-6; d_gene: TRBD2; j_gene: TRBJ2-2; abundance: NA; CDR3aa: CASSHGGARNTGELFF; CDR3nt: TGTGCCAGCAGCCACGGGGGGGCTCGAAACACCGGGGAGCTGTTTTTT
v_gene: TRBV7-2; d_gene: NA; j_gene: TRBJ2-1; abundance: NA; CDR3aa: CASSLAGTSSSYNEQFF; CDR3nt: TGTGCCAGCAGCTTAGCAGGGACTTCAAGCTCCTACAATGAGCAGTTCTTC
v_gene: TRBV28; d_gene: TRBD1; j_gene: TRBJ2-7; abundance: NA; CDR3aa: CASSFSWPEGTGEVSYEQYF; CDR3nt: TGTGCCAGCAGTTTCTCCTGGCCAGAAGGGACAGGGGAAGTTTCCTACGAGCAGTACTTC
v_gene: TRBV5-4; d_gene: TRBD2; j_gene: TRBJ2-3; abundance: once; CDR3aa: CASSSGTSGRGGTDTQYF; CDR3nt: TGTGCCAGCAGTTCCGGGACTAGCGGGAGAGGTGGCACAGATACGCAGTATTTT
v_gene: TRBV18; d_gene: TRBD2; j_gene: TRBJ2-2; abundance: NA; CDR3aa: CASSSGGGTGELFF; CDR3nt: TGTGCCAGCTCCAGCGGGGGAGGTACCGGGGAGCTGTTTTTT
v_gene: TRBV9; d_gene: TRBD2; j_gene: TRBJ2-3; abundance: NA; CDR3aa: CASSDASGSTDTQYF; CDR3nt: TGTGCCAGCAGCGACGCTAGCGGGAGCACAGATACGCAGTATTTT
v_gene: TRBV28; d_gene: NA; j_gene: TRBJ1-5; abundance: NA; CDR3aa: CASSLGGGNQPQHF; CDR3nt: TGTGCCAGCAGCCTAGGGGGGGGAAATCAGCCCCAGCATTTT
v_gene: TRBV6-5; d_gene: TRBD1; j_gene: TRBJ2-7; abundance: few; CDR3aa: CASSDRAGEQYF; CDR3nt: TGTGCCAGCAGTGACAGGGCAGGCGAGCAGTACTTC
v_gene: TRBV6-5; d_gene: TRBD1; j_gene: TRBJ1-5; abundance: NA; CDR3aa: CASSQDRGGWPQHF; CDR3nt: TGTGCCAGCAGCCAGGACAGGGGGGGATGGCCCCAGCATTTT
v_gene: TRBV2; d_gene: NA; j_gene: TRBJ2-3; abundance: NA; CDR3aa: CASTVGQGDTQYF; CDR3nt: TGTGCCAGCACCGTGGGGCAGGGAGATACGCAGTATTTT
v_gene: TRBV5-4; d_gene: TRBD1; j_gene: TRBJ2-2; abundance: NA; CDR3aa: CASSPLGVGGTGRSTGELFF; CDR3nt: TGTGCCAGCAGCCCTTTGGGCGTGGGGGGGACAGGGAGGTCCACCGGGGAGCTGTTTTTT
v_gene: TRBV30; d_gene: NA; j_gene: TRBJ2-6; abundance: NA; CDR3aa: CAWNREKISGANVLTF; CDR3nt: TGTGCCTGGAACAGGGAAAAAATCTCTGGGGCCAACGTCCTGACTTTC
v_gene: TRBV6-1; d_gene: NA; j_gene: TRBJ1-5; abundance: NA; CDR3aa: CASSEASRVQPQHF; CDR3nt: TGTGCCAGCAGTGAAGCTTCCCGGGTTCAGCCCCAGCATTTT
v_gene: TRBV19; d_gene: NA; j_gene: TRBJ1-1; abundance: NA; CDR3aa: CASTPGGVNTEAFF; CDR3nt: TGTGCCAGTACCCCGGGAGGGGTCAACACTGAAGCTTTCTTT
v_gene: TRBV28; d_gene: NA; j_gene: TRBJ2-2; abundance: NA; CDR3aa: CASSFAGLTGELFF; CDR3nt: TGTGCCAGCAGTTTCGCAGGGCTCACCGGGGAGCTGTTTTTT
v_gene: TRBV19; d_gene: NA; j_gene: TRBJ2-4; abundance: NA; CDR3aa: CASSYRGAHPKAKNIQYF; CDR3nt: TGTGCCAGTAGTTACCGGGGGGCGCACCCAAAAGCCAAAAACATTCAGTACTTC
v_gene: TRBV28; d_gene: TRBD2; j_gene: TRBJ2-5; abundance: once; CDR3aa: CASSLRKSSGGSPQETQYF; CDR3nt: TGTGCCAGCAGTTTACGGAAGTCTAGCGGGGGGTCTCCCCAAGAGACCCAGTACTTC
v_gene: TRBV14; d_gene: TRBD2; j_gene: TRBJ2-7; abundance: NA; CDR3aa: CASSPGLAGALWEQYF; CDR3nt: TGTGCCAGCAGCCCGGGACTAGCGGGGGCCCTCTGGGAGCAGTACTTC
v_gene: TRBV7-2; d_gene: TRBD2; j_gene: TRBJ2-5; abundance: NA; CDR3aa: CASRVGPPRTSGGQETQYF; CDR3nt: TGTGCCAGCAGAGTTGGGCCCCCTCGGACTAGCGGGGGCCAAGAGACCCAGTACTTC
v_gene: TRBV29-1; d_gene: NA; j_gene: TRBJ2-7; abundance: NA; CDR3aa: CSVGDSVEQYF; CDR3nt: TGCAGCGTTGGGGACTCCGTGGAGCAGTACTTC
v_gene: TRBV27; d_gene: TRBD2; j_gene: TRBJ2-1; abundance: NA; CDR3aa: CASSPSGVGWDEQFF; CDR3nt: TGTGCCAGCAGCCCGAGCGGGGTGGGGTGGGATGAGCAGTTCTTC
v_gene: TRBV4-3; d_gene: TRBD1; j_gene: TRBJ2-3; abundance: NA; CDR3aa: CASSRGTGGTDTQYF; CDR3nt: TGCGCCAGCAGCCGAGGGACAGGGGGGACAGATACGCAGTATTTT
v_gene: TRBV13; d_gene: TRBD1; j_gene: TRBJ1-2; abundance: NA; CDR3aa: CASSEGTGDGYTF; CDR3nt: TGTGCCAGCAGCGAAGGGACAGGGGATGGCTACACCTTC
v_gene: TRBV5-4; d_gene: TRBD2; j_gene: TRBJ2-7; abundance: NA; CDR3aa: CASSPDGLDGSEQYF; CDR3nt: TGTGCCAGCAGCCCGGATGGACTAGACGGGAGCGAGCAGTACTTC
v_gene: TRBV9; d_gene: TRBD1; j_gene: TRBJ2-7; abundance: NA; CDR3aa: CASSGGQDHEQYF; CDR3nt: TGTGCCAGCAGCGGCGGACAGGACCACGAGCAGTACTTC
v_gene: TRBV29-1; d_gene: TRBD2; j_gene: TRBJ2-1; abundance: NA; CDR3aa: CSVEPGLAGDEQFF; CDR3nt: TGCAGCGTTGAACCGGGACTAGCGGGCGATGAGCAGTTCTTC
v_gene: TRBV27; d_gene: TRBD1; j_gene: TRBJ2-7; abundance: NA; CDR3aa: CASTNSAGDRANEQYF; CDR3nt: TGTGCCAGCACCAACTCCGCGGGGGACAGGGCCAACGAGCAGTACTTC
v_gene: TRBV20-1; d_gene: NA; j_gene: TRBJ2-5; abundance: NA; CDR3aa: CSARERETQYF; CDR3nt: TGCAGTGCTAGAGAGCGAGAGACCCAGTACTTC
v_gene: TRBV27; d_gene: NA; j_gene: TRBJ2-7; abundance: NA; CDR3aa: CASRYRDSYEQYF; CDR3nt: TGTGCCAGTAGGTACCGGGACTCCTACGAGCAGTACTTC
v_gene: TRBV16; d_gene: TRBD2; j_gene: TRBJ2-5; abundance: NA; CDR3aa: CASSSSGIAVGTQYF; CDR3nt: TGTGCCAGCAGCTCTAGCGGAATAGCCGTGGGGACCCAGTACTTC
v_gene: TRBV9; d_gene: TRBD1; j_gene: TRBJ1-1; abundance: NA; CDR3aa: CASSVGQGARGTEAFF; CDR3nt: TGTGCCAGCAGCGTAGGACAGGGGGCGCGGGGCACTGAAGCTTTCTTT
v_gene: TRBV7-2; d_gene: TRBD1; j_gene: TRBJ2-4; abundance: NA; CDR3aa: CASSLARGRENIQYF; CDR3nt: TGTGCCAGCAGCTTAGCGAGGGGGCGCGAAAACATTCAGTACTTC
v_gene: TRBV19; d_gene: NA; j_gene: TRBJ2-2; abundance: NA; CDR3aa: CASSIGGTFKRSGELFF; CDR3nt: TGTGCCAGTAGTATAGGAGGGACTTTTAAAAGGTCCGGGGAGCTGTTTTTT
v_gene: TRBV2; d_gene: NA; j_gene: TRBJ2-7; abundance: NA; CDR3aa: CASSESITGLSYEQYF; CDR3nt: TGTGCCAGCAGTGAAAGTATCACAGGCCTATCCTACGAGCAGTACTTC
v_gene: TRBV6-1; d_gene: TRBD1; j_gene: TRBJ1-5; abundance: NA; CDR3aa: CASRQQGGQPQHF; CDR3nt: TGTGCCAGCAGGCAACAGGGGGGTCAGCCCCAGCATTTT
v_gene: TRBV28; d_gene: TRBD1; j_gene: TRBJ1-2; abundance: NA; CDR3aa: CASRLPRTGEDYGYTF; CDR3nt: TGTGCCAGCAGACTCCCCCGGACAGGGGAAGACTATGGCTACACCTTC
v_gene: TRBV16; d_gene: TRBD1; j_gene: TRBJ2-7; abundance: NA; CDR3aa: CASSQETGAFYEQYF; CDR3nt: TGTGCCAGCAGCCAGGAGACAGGGGCGTTCTACGAGCAGTACTTC
v_gene: TRBV11-3; d_gene: TRBD2; j_gene: TRBJ2-1; abundance: NA; CDR3aa: CASSIQRPLAVIASYNEQFF; CDR3nt: TGTGCCAGCAGCATACAAAGACCCCTAGCGGTGATCGCCTCCTACAATGAGCAGTTCTTC
v_gene: TRBV7-2; d_gene: NA; j_gene: TRBJ2-2; abundance: NA; CDR3aa: CASSLARQGPNTGELFF; CDR3nt: TGTGCCAGCAGCTTAGCGAGGCAGGGGCCTAACACCGGGGAGCTGTTTTTT
v_gene: TRBV5-5; d_gene: TRBD1; j_gene: TRBJ1-4; abundance: NA; CDR3aa: CASRRGTGVEKLFF; CDR3nt: TGTGCCAGCAGACGCGGGACAGGGGTGGAAAAACTGTTTTTT
v_gene: TRBV19; d_gene: NA; j_gene: TRBJ1-1; abundance: few; CDR3aa: CASSVTANTEAFF; CDR3nt: TGTGCCAGTAGTGTGACAGCTAACACTGAAGCTTTCTTT
v_gene: TRBV28; d_gene: TRBD2; j_gene: TRBJ2-1; abundance: NA; CDR3aa: CASSSGLAGGPGYNEQFF; CDR3nt: TGTGCCAGCAGTTCCGGACTAGCGGGAGGGCCGGGGTACAATGAGCAGTTCTTC
v_gene: TRBV5-5; d_gene: TRBD1; j_gene: TRBJ1-5; abundance: once; CDR3aa: CASSPTGGASRHF; CDR3nt: TGTGCCAGCAGCCCGACAGGGGGCGCGTCGAGGCATTTT